The rows below give T cell receptor beta chains drawn from one sample of a study of response to subunit inactivated influenza vaccine. TCRdb analysed the RT-PCR reads with MiXCR anew, one entry per CDR3 protein. The sample includes about 570,000 distinct CDR3 sequences, around 11% of them seen just once. These sequences were also reported in another study, on T cells expressing NK-cell markers.

This specimen was PBMCs from blood, taken on the day of vaccination. The receptors derive from a man aged 45 to 65 who received an inactivated influenza vaccine. Each CDR3 is given with its conserved first and last residue. A D gene is named only where the DNA matches it firmly. Only some rows state a clone size, as once, few, many or a class for expanded clones.

cdr3_nt cdr3_aa v_call clone_size j_call d_call
TGCAGCACCAGGGACTCCGTCGGTGAGCAGTTCTTC CSTRDSVGEQFF TRBV29-1 many TRBJ2-1 NA
TGTGCCAGCTCACCTCGACAGGGACCGAACACCGGGGAGCTGTTTTTT CASSPRQGPNTGELFF TRBV18 few TRBJ2-2 TRBD1
TGTGCCAGCAGTTTCTCTCCCGGGCTGGAGCAGTTCTTC CASSFSPGLEQFF TRBV12-3/TRBV12-4 few TRBJ2-1 NA
TGTGCCAGCAGCCCACAGGCTGGGGGCACAGATACGCAGTATTTT CASSPQAGGTDTQYF TRBV7-9 NA TRBJ2-3 NA
TGTGCCAGCAGCCAAGAAGGGACTAGCGGGAGGGCCTTCGGCAAAAACATTCAGTACTTC CASSQEGTSGRAFGKNIQYF TRBV3-1 NA TRBJ2-4 TRBD2
TGTGCCAGCAGCTTATCTTCGGGCCCCGAGCAGTACTTC CASSLSSGPEQYF TRBV7-9 NA TRBJ2-7 NA
TGCGCCAGCAGCCCCCGGGACAGGGGCTACGAGCAGTACTTC CASSPRDRGYEQYF TRBV5-1 few TRBJ2-7 TRBD1
TGTGCCACCAGTGGAACCGGGACTAGCGGCTCATACGAGCAGTACTTC CATSGTGTSGSYEQYF TRBV24-1 few TRBJ2-7 TRBD2
TGTGCCAGCAGTTTCGGAAAGGGAACCTACGAGCAGTACTTC CASSFGKGTYEQYF TRBV28 NA TRBJ2-7 NA
TGTGCCTGGAGTGTACGAACAGGGGGCAAATACAATGAGCAGTTCTTC CAWSVRTGGKYNEQFF TRBV30 few TRBJ2-1 TRBD1
TGCGCCAGCAGCATCAACCCCCGGGGGCGCCTAGGGGCTGGGGCCAACGTCCTGACTTTC CASSINPRGRLGAGANVLTF TRBV5-1 NA TRBJ2-6 NA
TGCAGCGTCGGAGGGATGAACACTGAAGCTTTCTTT CSVGGMNTEAFF TRBV29-1 many TRBJ1-1 NA
TGTGCCAGCAGTGAATCTCTCGGGACAGTCACAGATACGCAGTATTTT CASSESLGTVTDTQYF TRBV25-1 few TRBJ2-3 TRBD1
TGTGCCAGCAGCTTAGGTTCTGCGGGAGGGCAAACAGATACGCAGTATTTT CASSLGSAGGQTDTQYF TRBV7-6 few TRBJ2-3 TRBD2
TGCAGCGTCCGTTCCGGGACAGGGGATTACTCCTACGAGCAGTACTTC CSVRSGTGDYSYEQYF TRBV29-1 few TRBJ2-7 TRBD1
TGTGCCAGCAGTTCTAGCGGGAGGTTTTACGAGCAGTACTTC CASSSSGRFYEQYF TRBV28 NA TRBJ2-7 TRBD2
TGTGCCAGCAGCTTACATGTTGGGACAGGGGGTTACGAGCAGTACTTC CASSLHVGTGGYEQYF TRBV7-8 NA TRBJ2-7 TRBD1
TGTGCCAGCAGGTCAGATACGCAGTATTTT CASRSDTQYF TRBV6-6 many TRBJ2-3 NA
TGTGCCAGCAGCCGGCCCCCCCATGAGCAGTTCTTC CASSRPPHEQFF TRBV5-6 NA TRBJ2-1 NA
TGCGCCAGCAGCAACGGACTAGCGGGACAAGAGACCCAGTACTTC CASSNGLAGQETQYF TRBV5-1 few TRBJ2-5 TRBD2
TGTGCCACCAGTAGTGCGGTTGGGGAGACCCAGTACTTC CATSSAVGETQYF TRBV24-1 NA TRBJ2-5 NA
TGCAGTGCTGAGGACCAGGTTTGGACCCAGCATTTT CSAEDQVWTQHF TRBV20-1 few TRBJ1-5 NA
TGCAGTGCTAGACTAGCGGGAGTGTACGAGCAGTACTTC CSARLAGVYEQYF TRBV20-1 many TRBJ2-7 TRBD2
TGTGCCAGCAGCCGAGCTCTAGCGGGATATGGGTCCTACAATGAGCAGTTCTTC CASSRALAGYGSYNEQFF TRBV4-2 NA TRBJ2-1 TRBD2
TGTGCCAGCAGCCACACCGGGACAGTGAACACCGGGGAGCTGTTTTTT CASSHTGTVNTGELFF TRBV3-1 NA TRBJ2-2 TRBD1
TGTGCCAGCAGCTTGAAGGAACCTCAAGAGACCCAGTACTTC CASSLKEPQETQYF TRBV5-4 NA TRBJ2-5 NA
TGCGCCAGCAGCCGGGACGGTGCAACTAATGAAAAACTGTTTTTT CASSRDGATNEKLFF TRBV4-3 few TRBJ1-4 NA
TGTGCCAGCACCCTAGGGGTTAATGAGCAGTTCTTC CASTLGVNEQFF TRBV12-3/TRBV12-4 few TRBJ2-1 NA
TGTGCCAGCAGCTACAGGGTCTCTGGAAACACCATATATTTT CASSYRVSGNTIYF TRBV7-9 NA TRBJ1-3 NA
TGCGCCAGCAGCCTAGCAACAGGACATGAGCAGTTCTTC CASSLATGHEQFF TRBV4-3 NA TRBJ2-1 NA
TGTGCCAGCAGTTACCGACATAAAAACGCCTACGAGCAGTACTTC CASSYRHKNAYEQYF TRBV6-5 NA TRBJ2-7 NA
TGTGCCAGCAGCGGTGAACTTAGGGGACTGGAGAACACTGAAGCTTTCTTT CASSGELRGLENTEAFF TRBV6-1 few TRBJ1-1 NA
TGCGCCAGCAGCCAAGTTGAGGGAAGTGAAAAACTGTTTTTT CASSQVEGSEKLFF TRBV4-1 NA TRBJ1-4 NA
TGTGCCAGCAGTTCTTACAGCCTTACCTTTGCGTCCCAGTACTTC CASSSYSLTFASQYF TRBV28 NA TRBJ2-5 NA
TGTGCCAGCGGGGGTTCTGCAGGGGAGAGAGAAAAACTGTTTTTT CASGGSAGEREKLFF TRBV7-2 NA TRBJ1-4 NA
TGTGCCAGCTCACCACCTAACTTTCAAGAGACCCAGTACTTC CASSPPNFQETQYF TRBV18 NA TRBJ2-5 NA
TGTGCCAGCGCGTCTCGAGAAGGCGGTGGCTACACCTTC CASASREGGGYTF TRBV12-3/TRBV12-4 NA TRBJ1-2 NA
TGTGCCAGCAGCAAAGAACAGGGAGGTAATCAGCCCCAGCATTTT CASSKEQGGNQPQHF TRBV5-6 few TRBJ1-5 NA
TGTGCCAGCAGCCCCACTGGAGGAGGCTACAATGAGCAGTTCTTC CASSPTGGGYNEQFF TRBV7-3 NA TRBJ2-1 NA
TGCAGCGTTGAAAGGTGGGGACAGGGGAACACTGAAGCTTTCTTT CSVERWGQGNTEAFF TRBV29-1 NA TRBJ1-1 TRBD1
TGCGCCAGCAGCTTGTTTTCCGGGCCGGGGGATGAAGCTTTCTTT CASSLFSGPGDEAFF TRBV5-1 many TRBJ1-1 NA
TGTGCCAGCAGAAGATCCGGGACTCCTTACAATGAGCAGTTCTTC CASRRSGTPYNEQFF TRBV12-3/TRBV12-4 NA TRBJ2-1 NA
TGTGCCAGCAAACGACAGGGCAGCTCCTATAATTCACCCCTCCACTTT CASKRQGSSYNSPLHF TRBV6-1 NA TRBJ1-6 TRBD1
TGTGCCAGCTCAGTCAGGACCGAGACCTACGAGCAGTACTTC CASSVRTETYEQYF TRBV18 NA TRBJ2-7 NA
TGCGCCAGCAGCTCCCTGTGGGGACAGGGCTGGGAGACCCAGTACTTC CASSSLWGQGWETQYF TRBV5-1 NA TRBJ2-5 TRBD1
TGCGCCAGCAGCTTGGGGATCCAGGTGATTAATGAGCAGTTCTTC CASSLGIQVINEQFF TRBV5-1 many TRBJ2-1 NA
TGTGCCACCAGTGGCCGGGGAACCTACAATGAGCAGTTCTTC CATSGRGTYNEQFF TRBV24-1 NA TRBJ2-1 NA